This T cell receptor beta chain was documented in a study of vaccination effects on CD4 cells after COVID-19. CD4+ T cells specific for antigen were expanded with viral peptide pools by the ViraFEST assay before sequencing. The culture ran for 10 days, and then CD4+ T cells were isolated. No vaccinee had earlier SARS-CoV-2 infection, and nucleocapsid antibodies were negative. Researchers reported culturing a few million PBMC in each well, adding about 11 IU/ml IL-2 and approximately 10 ug/ml peptides. The germline V gene has CDR1 SGHAT and CDR2 FQNNGV. V was cut by 5 bases and J by 2 bases, with 15 bases left in between. This CDR3 comprises 16 residues. With respect to this clone: Its target is unknown.

Produced via immunoSEQ multiplex PCR; TCRdb's table is partial and in-frame only. The sample has about 40,000 clones; around 68% are singletons. The sample was CD4+ T cells from PBMCs cultured with SARS-CoV-2 spike peptides, taken before COVID-19 vaccination. The chain links TRBV11-2 to TRBJ1-4; possible D gene TRBD1, 6 bases. The source is a human donor who received a COVID-19 vaccine. CDR3 sequence (DNA): TGTGCCAGCAGCCCCCGCGGGACATTGACTAATGAAAAACTGTTTTTT. Protein sequence: CASSPRGTLTNEKLFF.